This record concerns one T cell receptor (beta chain) sequence. The antigen remains undetermined. The sample belongs to a study of shared clonotypes between healthy human individuals. Findings of the study overall: The researchers took only blood, and tissue repertoires probably look different.

Assay execution proceeded at the deep level. Generated by immunoSEQ multiplex PCR, the TCRdb table keeps only in-frame clones and is missing some. Seen here are just over 2,000,000 clones, roughly 94% observed once, and the top ten hold 0.1% to 0.15%. Trimming shortened V by 5 bases and J by 3 bases, and 13 bases separated the two germline ends. Per the germline V gene, CDR1 is GTSNPN and CDR2 is SVGIG (reference sequence). The CDR3 consists of 13 residues. The chain joins TRBV30 to TRBJ1-1; D may be TRBD1 (6 bases). The TCR originated in a man aged 18 to 30 in good health. Sample: naive CD4+ T cells sorted from blood. Subset denoted: CD45RA+ positively selected. The CDR3, as DNA: TGTGCCTGGGGCTGGGACATTTACACTGAAGCTTTCTTT. Translated, it gives CAWGWDIYTEAFF.